This T cell receptor (beta chain) originates from a study of T cell responses to AZD1222 COVID-19 vaccine. Study-wide findings and caveats: Only 6 or 7 AZD1222 recipients tested seropositive at baseline. Without day 14 samples, only post-peak T cell repertoires were studied. Recipients of two AZD1222 doses showed rising Spike-specific TCR breadth and depth. Donor demographics were predominantly white British with a female majority; clonal diversity may be underestimated.

Clones were read by immunoSEQ multiplex PCR, and TCRdb kept only the in-frame ones, dropping some. The table records 50,000 to 85,000 clones, around 79% of them present only once. The CDR3 extends over 15 amino acids. V was pared by 5 bases and J by 5 bases, with 16 bases between. Germline assignment: CDR1 SGHTA and CDR2 FQGNSA. As to this clone: As yet, its antigen is unknown.

The receptor's source is an adult in good health. V and J are TRBV7-2 and TRBJ1-5; the D is unclear. The sequenced sample was peripheral blood, obtained on day 0 of MenACWY control vaccination. CDR3 loop: CASSNFLGLHQPQHF. CDR3 nucleotides: TGTGCCAGCAGCAACTTTTTGGGTCTTCATCAGCCCCAGCATTTT.